This T cell receptor beta chain was captured by sequencing in a study of blood T cell repertoires in COVID-19. At the level of the study: T cells, B-cell-depleted T cells, or PBMCs provided the cDNA or gDNA that served as material.

There are a few counts of this clone. Profiling relied on immunoSEQ multiplex PCR, and the TCRdb table lists in-frame clones only, not all of them. The data show roughly 480,000 clones, with about 88% seen just once and 0.8% to 0.9% held by the top ten. The clonotype was recovered from a man between 18 and 35 years old with COVID-19, enrolled during active disease. Sequencing was performed on peripheral blood.

The CDR3 protein is CASSLLGLYNEQFF. The CDR3, as DNA: TGTGCCAGCAGCTTACTGGGGCTCTACAATGAGCAGTTCTTC. The chain couples TRBV5-6 to TRBJ2-1, with D perhaps matching TRBD1 (5 bases). CDR3 length: 14 amino acids. Trimming removed 2 bases from V and 3 bases from J, with 9 bases in between. Germline V lookup: CDR1 SGHDT, CDR2 YYEEEE.